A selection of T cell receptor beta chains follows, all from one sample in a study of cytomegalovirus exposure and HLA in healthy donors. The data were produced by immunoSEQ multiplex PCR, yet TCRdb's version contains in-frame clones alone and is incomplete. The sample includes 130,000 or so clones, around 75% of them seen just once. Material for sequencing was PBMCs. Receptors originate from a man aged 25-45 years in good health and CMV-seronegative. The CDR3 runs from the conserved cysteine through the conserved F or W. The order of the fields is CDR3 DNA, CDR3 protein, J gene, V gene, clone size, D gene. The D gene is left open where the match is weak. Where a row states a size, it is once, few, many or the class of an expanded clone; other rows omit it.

CDR3nt: TGTGCCAGCCTAGACCGGGACACCATTAGCGGGGAGCTGTTTTTT; CDR3aa: CASLDRDTISGELFF; j_gene: TRBJ2-2; v_gene: TRBV27; abundance: few; d_gene: NA
CDR3nt: TGTGCCAGCACCCTCCGGGTAGCTAGCGGGACGGCGGACGAGCAGTACTTC; CDR3aa: CASTLRVASGTADEQYF; j_gene: TRBJ2-7; v_gene: TRBV4-2; abundance: NA; d_gene: TRBD2
CDR3nt: TGTGCCAGCAGTTTCGAGGACAGGGGGTATTCACCCCTCCACTTT; CDR3aa: CASSFEDRGYSPLHF; j_gene: TRBJ1-6; v_gene: TRBV27; abundance: once; d_gene: TRBD1
CDR3nt: TGTGCCAGCAGTCTAAGTCCCGGGACAGGGGACACTGAAGCTTTCTTT; CDR3aa: CASSLSPGTGDTEAFF; j_gene: TRBJ1-1; v_gene: TRBV2; abundance: NA; d_gene: TRBD1
CDR3nt: TGTGCCAGCAGCTCGTTGACGGGGTCGAATGAGCAGTTCTTC; CDR3aa: CASSSLTGSNEQFF; j_gene: TRBJ2-1; v_gene: TRBV7-9; abundance: NA; d_gene: NA
CDR3nt: TGTGCCAGCAGCCCGACTAGCGGGGTTGAGACCCAGTACTTC; CDR3aa: CASSPTSGVETQYF; j_gene: TRBJ2-5; v_gene: TRBV25-1; abundance: NA; d_gene: TRBD2
CDR3nt: TGCGCCAGCAGCCTAGAAGGACTCTATGGGGCCAACGTCCTGACTTTC; CDR3aa: CASSLEGLYGANVLTF; j_gene: TRBJ2-6; v_gene: TRBV4-3; abundance: NA; d_gene: NA
CDR3nt: TGTGCCAGCAGCCCAGTGTCGGGCGGGATCTCCTACGAGCAGTACTTC; CDR3aa: CASSPVSGGISYEQYF; j_gene: TRBJ2-7; v_gene: TRBV7-6; abundance: once; d_gene: NA
CDR3nt: TGTGCCAGCAGTCCTGGGCTAGCGGTTAATGCAGATACGCAGTATTTT; CDR3aa: CASSPGLAVNADTQYF; j_gene: TRBJ2-3; v_gene: TRBV7-2; abundance: NA; d_gene: TRBD2
CDR3nt: TGTGCCAGCAGCCAACAGGGGCCCACTGAAGCTTTCTTT; CDR3aa: CASSQQGPTEAFF; j_gene: TRBJ1-1; v_gene: TRBV7-2; abundance: NA; d_gene: TRBD1